The 2 T cell receptor beta chains listed next were all sequenced from one sample in a study of T cell changes during pregnancy in multiple sclerosis. Assay: immunoSEQ multiplex PCR; the TCRdb copy retains only in-frame clones and omits some. This sample has about 59,000 clones, with about 94% found just once. The material was peripheral blood, obtained in the third trimester of pregnancy. These TCRs come from a female donor in good health, enrolled as a control in a pregnancy study.

V is TRBV28 and J is TRBJ1-4; D not certain. Trimming took 5 bases from V and 3 from J, leaving 7 bases between them. The germline CDR1 and CDR2 sequences are MDHEN and SYDVKM. The CDR3 is 13 amino acids. The CDR3 DNA reads TGTGCCAGCAGTCTTACAGCTAATGAAAAACTGTTTTTT. This sequence encodes CASSLTANEKLFF.

This clone was seen a single time. The V and J genes are TRBV7-2 and TRBJ2-3; the match to TRBD2 covers 9 bases. The CDR3 runs to 15 residues. Germline V gene sequence: CDR1 SGHTA, CDR2 FQGNSA. With V trimmed by 6 bases and J by 1 base, 5 bases remained unmatched. CDR3 protein: CASSLQREGTDTQYF. DNA of the CDR3: TGTGCCAGCAGTTTACAGCGGGAGGGCACAGATACGCAGTATTTT.